This T cell receptor beta chain was documented in a study of PD-L1 blockade in urothelial cancer. Turning to the study itself: Males with urothelial cancer arising in the bladder constituted most of the roughly 30 patients. T cells numbered a median of around 140,000 in the blood samples. Study results and caveats: Larger 3-week expansion of tumor-associated blood clones was seen in durable-benefit patients.

Germline V lookup: CDR1 LGHNA, CDR2 YNFKEQ. The CDR3 totals 17 residues. V gave up 4 bases and J gave up 5 bases, with 23 bases separating them. Of note for this clone: Its antigen remains unknown.

Some clones are missing from TCRdb's copy, which holds only in-frame ones; the method was immunoSEQ multiplex PCR. The table has tens of thousands of clones, around 90% seen once; the top ten hold 16%. The rearrangement uses TRBV4-2 and TRBJ2-5; tentatively, D is TRBD2 (5 bases). The TCR originated in a woman aged 60-70 years with urothelial cancer. The sample in question was PBMCs, obtained around atezolizumab (anti-PD-L1) treatment. The CDR3 nucleotides are TGTGCCAGCAGCCGAGATAGAAGCGGAGCCGGGATGGAGACCCAGTACTTC. Translated: CASSRDRSGAGMETQYF.